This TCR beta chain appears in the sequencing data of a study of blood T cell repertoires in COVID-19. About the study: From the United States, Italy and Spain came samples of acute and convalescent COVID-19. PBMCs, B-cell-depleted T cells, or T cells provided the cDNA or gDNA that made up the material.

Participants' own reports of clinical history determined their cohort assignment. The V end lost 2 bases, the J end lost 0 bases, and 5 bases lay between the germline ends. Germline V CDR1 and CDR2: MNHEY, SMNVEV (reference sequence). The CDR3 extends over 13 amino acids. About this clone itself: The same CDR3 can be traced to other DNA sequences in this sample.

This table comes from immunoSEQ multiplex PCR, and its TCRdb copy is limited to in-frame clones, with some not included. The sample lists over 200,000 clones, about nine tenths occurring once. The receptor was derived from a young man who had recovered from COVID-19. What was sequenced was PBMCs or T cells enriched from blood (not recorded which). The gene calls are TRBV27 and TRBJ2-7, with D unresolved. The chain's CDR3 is CASSLPGSYEQYF. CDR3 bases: TGTGCCAGCAGTTTACCAGGCTCCTACGAGCAGTACTTC.